The sequence of this T cell receptor (beta chain) was determined in a study of OX40 agonist ivuxolimab in advanced cancers. Regarding the study as a whole: Researchers report that CD8+ T cells had, on average, more expanded clones than CD4+. Patients who responded partially at 0.1-3.0 mg/kg showed clonal expansion ranking among the lowest. Within 6 weeks, CD4+ and CD8+ blood T cells expanded clonally at 0.1 to 3.0 mg/kg.

Concerning this clone itself: As yet, its antigen is unknown.

With autoimmune disease history or systemic immunosuppression, patients were excluded. Trimming stripped 4 bases from V and 4 bases from J, with 6 bases between. The CDR3 runs to 12 residues. Germline lookup yields CDR1 SGHTA and CDR2 FQGNSA. The protocol was immunoSEQ multiplex PCR, while the TCRdb copy is restricted to in-frame clones and leaves out a portion. Of some 14,000 clones detected, more than 75% appear once; the ten largest clones hold 15% to 20%. The V and J genes are TRBV7-2 and TRBJ2-3; D is ambiguous. The TCR originated in an adult with an advanced solid tumor such as melanoma, head and neck, liver or kidney cancer. The sequences come from CD4+ or CD8+ T cells sorted from blood, collected in a trial of the OX40 agonist ivuxolimab. CDR3: CASSSQPDTQYF. The CDR3, as DNA: TGTGCCAGCAGCTCCCAGCCAGATACGCAGTATTTT.